What follows are 21 T cell receptor beta chains derived from one specimen sequenced in a study of blood T cell repertoires in COVID-19. Some clones are missing from TCRdb's copy, which holds only in-frame ones; the method was immunoSEQ multiplex PCR. Of 150,000 or so clones listed, over 80% are singletons. The sequencing sample was made of peripheral blood. The receptors were gathered from a woman aged 45-65 years with acute or convalescent COVID-19.

The V and J genes are TRBV3-1 (or the pseudogene TRBV3-2) and TRBJ2-1, with D possibly TRBD1 on 5 matching bases. The CDR3 length is 16 residues. Trimming shortened V by 0 bases and J by 10 bases, and 19 bases separated the two germline ends. Germline CDR1 reads LGHDT; CDR2 reads YNNKEL (reference sequence). The CDR3 DNA reads TGTGCCAGCAGCCAAGACTGGGTGGGAAGGGGATGGGAGCAGTTCTTC. Residues: CASSQDWVGRGWEQFF.

This clone was observed once. This chain connects TRBV7-2 to TRBJ1-2; 10 bases align to TRBD1. The trim removed 4 bases at V and 6 bases at J, leaving 11 bases unmatched. Germline V lookup: CDR1 SGHTA, CDR2 FQGNSA. This CDR3 region has 16 residues. The CDR3 DNA follows: TGTGCCAGCAGCTCTTACTCTACGGACAGGGGGAATGGCTACACCTTC. It encodes CASSSYSTDRGNGYTF.

V and J are TRBV11-2 and TRBJ1-1; D may be TRBD1 (5 bases). CDR1 and CDR2 from the germline V gene are SGHAT and FQNNGV. The CDR3 spans 16 residues. The V gene lost 5 bases and the J gene lost 0 bases, with 16 bases spanning the gap. CDR3 nucleotides: TGTGCCAGCAGCCCGAGCAGGGTCGGTATGAACACTGAAGCTTTCTTT. The encoded protein is CASSPSRVGMNTEAFF.

The chain combines TRBV27 with TRBJ2-7; TRBD1 matches at 7 bases. Per the germline V gene, CDR1 is MNHEY and CDR2 is SMNVEV (reference sequence). After removal of 4 bases from V and 4 bases from J, the junction contained 7 bases not matched to a gene. The CDR3 is 14 amino acids. CDR3 DNA: TGTGCCAGCAGTTCCCTGACAGGGTTATACGAGCAGTACTTC. Amino acid sequence: CASSSLTGLYEQYF.

V and J are TRBV7-3 and TRBJ1-1; 9 nucleotides match TRBD1. This CDR3 comprises 13 residues. The V gene end was trimmed by 5 bases and the J gene end by 4 bases; junction bases not matched to a gene: 2. The V gene's germline CDR1 is SGHTA and CDR2 FQGTGA. The CDR3 nucleotides are TGTGCCAGCAGCGGACAGGGGAGCACTGAAGCTTTCTTT. Translated, it gives CASSGQGSTEAFF.

This sequence joins TRBV7-8 and TRBJ2-3; the match to TRBD2 covers 15 bases. This CDR3 contains 18 residues. CDR1 and CDR2 from the germline V gene are SGHVS and FQNEAQ. With V trimmed by 5 bases and J by 1 base, 7 bases remained unmatched. The CDR3 coding sequence is TGTGCCAGCAGCAGCGGACTAGCGGGGGGGCTTGGCACAGATACGCAGTATTTT. It translates to CASSSGLAGGLGTDTQYF.

The chain joins TRBV7-8 to TRBJ1-1, with D maybe TRBD1 (6 bases). With 1 base removed from V and 1 base from J, the gap between germline ends came to 7 bases. CDR3 length: 14 residues. Germline V gene lookup returns CDR1 SGHVS and CDR2 FQNEAQ. The CDR3 DNA sequence: TGTGCCAGCAGCTTAGTCAGGGGGAACACTGAAGCTTTCTTT. Its translation: CASSLVRGNTEAFF.

This chain joins TRBV7-2 and TRBJ1-2, with a tentative D call TRBD1 (5 bases). CDR1 is SGHTA and CDR2 is FQGNSA in the germline V gene. The V end lost 0 bases, the J end lost 2 bases, and 7 bases lay between the germline ends. The CDR3 length is 14 residues. CDR3 amino acids: CASSLAGANYGYTF. Here the CDR3 DNA reads TGTGCCAGCAGCTTAGCAGGGGCGAACTATGGCTACACCTTC. The variable domain in full, with the rest retrieved from reference TRBV7-2 and TRBJ1-2, is GAGVSQSPSNKVTEKGKDVELRCDPISGHTALYWYRQSLGQGLEFLIYFQGNSAPDKSGLPSDRFSAERTGGSVSTLTIQRTQQEDSAVYLCASSLAGANYGYTFGSGTRLTVV.

V gene TRBV5-1 combines with J gene TRBJ2-5; no definite D call. From germline, CDR1 is SGHRS and CDR2 YFSETQ. The CDR3 spans 13 residues. Trimming took 2 bases from V and 5 from J, leaving 10 bases between them. CDR3 sequence reads: CASSFNYRETQYF. The CDR3 DNA follows: TGCGCCAGCAGCTTCAACTATAGGGAGACCCAGTACTTC.

V gene TRBV7-2 combines with J gene TRBJ2-3, with 7 bases fitting TRBD1. The V gene end was trimmed by 3 bases and the J gene end by 5 bases; junction bases not matched to a gene: 14. CDR3 length: 17 amino acids. Germline V gives CDR1 SGHTA, CDR2 FQGNSA. CDR3 coding DNA: TGTGCCAGCAGCTTCTTACAGGGGAGAGTGTTTCAAGATACGCAGTATTTT. Translated, it gives CASSFLQGRVFQDTQYF.

The genes are TRBV19 and TRBJ1-6; 11 bases are shared with TRBD1. Trimming removed 3 bases from V and 9 bases from J; junction bases left unmatched: 4. CDR1 and CDR2 (germline): LNHDA, SQIVND (reference sequence). CDR3 length equals 15 residues. The CDR3 reads CASSMDRGPISPLHF. CDR3 coding DNA: TGTGCCAGTAGTATGGACAGGGGGCCTATTTCACCCCTCCACTTT.

This rearrangement joins TRBV9 to TRBJ2-7, with a possible D match to TRBD2 (5 bases). CDR1 is SGDLS and CDR2 is YYNGEE in the germline V gene. Trimming shortened V by 4 bases and J by 5 bases, and 13 bases separated the two germline ends. This CDR3 has 13 amino acids. CDR3 region: CASSSPPGDEQYF. CDR3 sequence (DNA): TGTGCCAGCAGCTCTCCCCCCGGGGACGAGCAGTACTTC.

The chain is built from TRBV6-5 and TRBJ1-5; possibly TRBD1 for D (6 bases). Trimming pared 5 bases from V and 3 bases from J, leaving 14 bases between. The CDR3 consists of 15 residues. Germline lookup yields CDR1 MNHEY and CDR2 SVGAGI. The CDR3 nucleotides read TGTGCCAGCAGTCGAATACAGGGCTACAATCAGCCCCAGCATTTT. Protein: CASSRIQGYNQPQHF.

The gene calls are TRBV11-2 and TRBJ1-5; D is perhaps TRBD1 (6 bases). Per germline, CDR1 SGHAT and CDR2 FQNNGV. V was cut by 1 base and J by 7 bases, with 14 bases left in between. This CDR3 region has 15 residues. CDR3 DNA sequence: TGTGCCAGCAGCTTAGGAGCGGGGGGGCTCCAGCCCCAGCATTTT. Amino acids: CASSLGAGGLQPQHF.

The chain recombines TRBV6-5 with TRBJ1-1; possibly TRBD1 for D (5 bases). The V and J ends lost 5 bases and 5 bases respectively, with 15 bases between them. Germline values: CDR1 MNHEY, CDR2 SVGAGI. CDR3 length equals 14 residues. CDR3 DNA: TGTGCCAGCAGTCAGGCAGGGTTAAGTACTGAAGCTTTCTTT. Protein sequence: CASSQAGLSTEAFF.

This chain uses TRBV30 with TRBJ1-2; D not resolved. The germline gives CDR1 GTSNPN, CDR2 SVGIG (reference sequence). V was trimmed by 4 bases and J by 6 bases, leaving 12 bases between them. CDR3 length: 12 amino acids. The CDR3 here is CAWTWGGDGYTF. Here the CDR3 DNA reads TGTGCCTGGACCTGGGGAGGCGATGGCTACACCTTC.

As to this clone: Other DNA sequences from this sample encode an identical CDR3 as well. The V and J genes are TRBV5-6 and TRBJ2-7; 10 bases align to TRBD1. Germline-derived CDR1 and CDR2 are SGHDT and YYEEEE. This CDR3 has 14 residues. Germline trimming cut 5 bases from V and 2 bases from J; bases unmatched to any gene: 4. CDR3 in amino acids: CASSLGTGAYEQYF. The CDR3 DNA follows: TGTGCCAGCAGTCTCGGGACAGGGGCCTACGAGCAGTACTTC. Full variable domain (missing parts from reference TRBV5-6 and TRBJ2-7): DAGVTQSPTHLIKTRGQQVTLRCSPKSGHDTVSWYQQALGQGPQFIFQYYEEEERQRGNFPDRFSGHQFPNYSSELNVNALLLGDSALYLCASSLGTGAYEQYFGPGTRLTVT.

The CDR3, as DNA: TGTGCCAGCAGCACACAGCGGGAGGCGACCTACAATGAGCAGTTCTTC. This encodes CASSTQREATYNEQFF. The chain couples TRBV6-2 or TRBV6-3 to TRBJ2-1; 9 positions agree with TRBD2. The germline CDR1 and CDR2 sequences are MNHEY and SVGEGT. The CDR3 length is 16 residues. Trimming took 6 bases from V and 2 from J; bases not matched to a gene: 8.

The V gene is TRBV9, the J gene TRBJ2-1; 11 bases align to TRBD2. CDR3 size: 16 residues. V was clipped by 4 bases and J by 5 bases; unmatched bases: 8. CDR1 SGDLS and CDR2 YYNGEE come from the germline V gene. Here the CDR3 reads CASSSTSGGMHNEQFF. The CDR3 region has the DNA TGTGCCAGCAGCTCCACTAGCGGGGGAATGCACAATGAGCAGTTCTTC. Filled out from reference TRBV9 and TRBJ2-1, the complete variable domain reads DSGVTQTPKHLITATGQRVTLRCSPRSGDLSVYWYQQSLDQGLQFLIQYYNGEERAKGNILERFSAQQFPDLHSELNLSSLELGDSALYFCASSSTSGGMHNEQFFGPGTRLTVL.

The CDR3 sequence: CASSDPVISYNEQFF. In DNA form, the CDR3 reads TGTGCCAGCAGTGACCCGGTAATAAGCTACAATGAGCAGTTCTTC. This sequence joins TRBV2 and TRBJ2-1; D gene unclear. V was cut by 3 bases and J by 3 bases, with 12 bases left in between. The CDR3 consists of 15 residues. Germline loops: CDR1 SNHLY, CDR2 FYNNEI.

The chain is built from TRBV7-2 and TRBJ1-5; 8 bases fit TRBD1. V shed 0 bases and J 7 bases; nucleotides not matched to a gene: 5. In germline, CDR1 is SGHTA, CDR2 FQGNSA. This CDR3 has 15 amino acids. The CDR3 loop is CASSLASTGGQPQHF. CDR3 DNA: TGTGCCAGCAGCTTAGCCTCAACAGGGGGGCAGCCCCAGCATTTT.